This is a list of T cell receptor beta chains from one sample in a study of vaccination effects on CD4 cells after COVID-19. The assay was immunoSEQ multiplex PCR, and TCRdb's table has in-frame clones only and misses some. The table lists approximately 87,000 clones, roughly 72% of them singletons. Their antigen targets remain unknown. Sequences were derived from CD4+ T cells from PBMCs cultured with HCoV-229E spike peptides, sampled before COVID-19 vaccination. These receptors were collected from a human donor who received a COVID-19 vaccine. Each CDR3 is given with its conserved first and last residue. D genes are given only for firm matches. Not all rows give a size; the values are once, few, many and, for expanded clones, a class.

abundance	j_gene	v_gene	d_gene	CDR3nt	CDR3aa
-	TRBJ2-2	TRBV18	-	TGTGCCAGCTCACCGCGGACAAGCGGGAACACCGGGGAGCTGTTTTTT	CASSPRTSGNTGELFF
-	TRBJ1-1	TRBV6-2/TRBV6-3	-	TGTGCCAGCACCCCTGGGGGGACTCGAGCTTTCTTT	CASTPGGTRAFF
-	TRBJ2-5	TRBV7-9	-	TGTGCCAGCAGCCCCAGACGGCGAGAGACCCAGTACTTC	CASSPRRRETQYF
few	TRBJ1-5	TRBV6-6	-	TGTGCCAGCACCCTCCGGGACACCTATCAGCCCCAGCATTTT	CASTLRDTYQPQHF
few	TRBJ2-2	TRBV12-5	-	TGTGCTAGTGGTTTGGGCCACGGGAACACCGGGGAGCTGTTTTTT	CASGLGHGNTGELFF
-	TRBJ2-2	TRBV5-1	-	TGCGCCAGCAGCTTGGTTCCAAACACCGGGGAGCTGTTTTTT	CASSLVPNTGELFF
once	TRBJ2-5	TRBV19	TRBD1	TGTGCCAGTAGTCATCGACAGGGGAATGGAGAGACCCAGTACTTC	CASSHRQGNGETQYF
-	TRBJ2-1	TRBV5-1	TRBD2	TGCGCCAGCAGCTCGATGGGACTAGCGGGGATCAATGAGCAGTTCTTC	CASSSMGLAGINEQFF
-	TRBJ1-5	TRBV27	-	TGTGCCAGCAGTTCCAATCCCGACCCGAGGGAGCCCCAGCATTTT	CASSSNPDPREPQHF
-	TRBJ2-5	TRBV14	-	TGTGCCAGCAGCCAGGCGGGTGGGAAAGAGACCCAGTACTTC	CASSQAGGKETQYF
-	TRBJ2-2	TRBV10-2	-	TGCGCCAGCAGAGGGCAGGGAGGCACCGGGGAGCTGTTTTTT	CASRGQGGTGELFF
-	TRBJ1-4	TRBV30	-	TGTGCCTGGAGTCAAGTTGCAACTAATGAAAAACTGTTTTTT	CAWSQVATNEKLFF
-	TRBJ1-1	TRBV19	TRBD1	TGTGCCAGTAGTATCGCCCCCGGGACAGGGAACACTGAAGCTTTCTTT	CASSIAPGTGNTEAFF
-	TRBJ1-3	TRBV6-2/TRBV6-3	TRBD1	TGTGCCAGCAGTTCACCGAATTATGACAGGGCCGGAAACACCATATATTTT	CASSSPNYDRAGNTIYF
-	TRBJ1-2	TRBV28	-	TGTGCCAGCAGTTTTAGCCGTTATCAGGGCTACACCTTC	CASSFSRYQGYTF
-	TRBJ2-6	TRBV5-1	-	TGCGCCAGCAGCTTGGCCGGGGCTGGGGCCAACGTCCTGACTTTC	CASSLAGAGANVLTF
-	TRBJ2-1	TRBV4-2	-	TGTGCCAGCAGCCAAAGTCCGGGGGTACTTAATGAGCAGTTCTTC	CASSQSPGVLNEQFF
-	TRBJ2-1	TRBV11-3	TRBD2	TGTGCCAGCAGCACTAGCGCCTACAATGAGCAGTTCTTC	CASSTSAYNEQFF